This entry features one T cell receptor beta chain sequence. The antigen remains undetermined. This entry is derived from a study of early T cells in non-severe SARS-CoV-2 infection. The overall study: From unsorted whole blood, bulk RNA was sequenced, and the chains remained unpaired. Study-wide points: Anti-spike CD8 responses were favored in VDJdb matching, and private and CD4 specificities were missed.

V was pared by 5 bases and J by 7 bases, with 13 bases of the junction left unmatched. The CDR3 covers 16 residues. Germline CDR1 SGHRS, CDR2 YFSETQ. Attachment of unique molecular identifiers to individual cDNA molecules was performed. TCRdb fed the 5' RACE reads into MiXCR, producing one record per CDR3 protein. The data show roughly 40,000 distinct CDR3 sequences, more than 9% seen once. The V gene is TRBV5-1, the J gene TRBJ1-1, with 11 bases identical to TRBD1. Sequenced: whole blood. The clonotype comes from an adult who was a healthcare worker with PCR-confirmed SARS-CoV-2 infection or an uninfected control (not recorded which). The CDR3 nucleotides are TGCGCCAGCAGTTCTGAACCGGGACAGGGGGTGTATGAAGCTTTCTTT. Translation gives CASSSEPGQGVYEAFF.